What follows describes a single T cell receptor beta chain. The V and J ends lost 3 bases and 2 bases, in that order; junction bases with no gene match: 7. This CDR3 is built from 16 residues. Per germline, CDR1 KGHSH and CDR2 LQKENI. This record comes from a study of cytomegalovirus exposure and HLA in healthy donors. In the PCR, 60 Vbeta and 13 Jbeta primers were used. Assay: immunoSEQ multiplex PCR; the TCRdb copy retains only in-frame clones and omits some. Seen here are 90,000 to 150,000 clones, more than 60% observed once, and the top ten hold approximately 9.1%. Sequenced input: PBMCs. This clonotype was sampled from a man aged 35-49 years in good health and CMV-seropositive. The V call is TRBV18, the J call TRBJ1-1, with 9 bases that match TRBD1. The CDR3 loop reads CASSPQETGGNTEAFF. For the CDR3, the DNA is TGTGCCAGCTCACCCCAGGAGACAGGGGGAAACACTGAAGCTTTCTTT.